Below are 9 T cell receptor beta chains sequenced from a single sample in a study of cytomegalovirus exposure and HLA in healthy donors (dated by TCRdb to about 2017). The receptor library was made with the immunoSEQ multiplex PCR assay. A mixture of 60 forward primers for TCR Vbeta segments and 13 reverse primers for TCR Jbeta segments was used in the multiplex PCR. Imported from immuneACCESS, the table was reduced by TCRdb to in-frame sequences with V and J called. These copies leave out some clones; in studies compared against another copy, an unresolved V gene accounts for under half, and the cause of the remainder is not known. This sample is represented by fewer than 150,000 clones; over 70% of them were singletons. Clones ranked in the top ten supply over 2% of the sample. The sample taken for sequencing was PBMCs. These receptors were collected from a man aged 25 to 45 in good health and CMV-seronegative.

The rearrangement uses TRBV5-1 and TRBJ2-3; 9 positions match TRBD1. The germline CDR1 and CDR2 sequences are SGHRS and YFSETQ. Unmatched junction bases numbered 10, after V lost 6 bases and J lost 5 bases. The CDR3 is 15 residues long. CDR3 loop: CASNPGGQGGDTQYF. The CDR3 region has the DNA TGCGCCAGCAACCCGGGGGGACAGGGTGGAGATACGCAGTATTTT.

This clone was observed a handful of times. This sequence joins TRBV6-6 and TRBJ1-2, with TRBD1 matching 8 bases. Germline-derived CDR1 and CDR2 are MNHNY and SVGAGI (reference sequence). J was trimmed by 6 bases and V by 2 bases; bases with no gene match: 5. This CDR3 comprises 14 residues. For the CDR3, the DNA is TGTGCCAGCAGTTACACTGGACAGGGTAATGGCTACACCTTC. It codes for CASSYTGQGNGYTF.

The J gene is TRBJ1-1, the V gene TRBV6-6; D is unresolved. The V end was cut by 6 bases, the J end by 7 bases, with 12 bases between. This CDR3 contains 12 residues. Germline assignment: CDR1 MNHNY and CDR2 SVGAGI (reference sequence). CDR3 nucleotide sequence: TGTGCCAGCAGAAATAGTGAGGTTGAAGCTTTCTTT. This gives the protein CASRNSEVEAFF.

This chain uses TRBV13 with TRBJ2-3; D is uncertain. V was clipped by 4 bases and J by 4 bases, with 6 bases between them. CDR3 length: 12 residues. Germline V gene data show CDR1 as PRHDT and CDR2 as FYEKMQ (reference sequence). CDR3 coding DNA: TGTGCCAGCAGCTCTGCGGCAGATACGCAGTATTTT. Its protein product is CASSSAADTQYF.

There are a few counts of this clone. The V gene is TRBV7-2, the J gene TRBJ1-1, with no clear D. V was cut by 5 bases and J by 0 bases, with 7 bases left in between. The CDR3 is 13 amino acids. Germline assignment: CDR1 SGHTA and CDR2 FQGNSA. The CDR3 region is CASSPFMNTEAFF. In DNA, the CDR3 is TGTGCCAGCAGCCCATTCATGAACACTGAAGCTTTCTTT.

The chain combines TRBV2 with TRBJ2-1; tentative D call: TRBD1 (5 bases). The CDR3 totals 15 residues. Trimming stripped 6 bases from V and 0 bases from J, with 12 bases between. CDR1 and CDR2 (germline): SNHLY, FYNNEI. Here the CDR3 DNA reads TGTGCCAGCAGCAGGGCCAGGTACTCCTACAATGAGCAGTTCTTC. Amino acids: CASSRARYSYNEQFF.

The V gene is TRBV25-1, the J gene TRBJ2-1; 7 positions match TRBD2. This CDR3 spans 14 amino acids. Germline V gene data show CDR1 as MGHDK and CDR2 as SYGVNS. V trimming: 6 bases; J trimming: 6 bases; junction bases outside the gene matches: 8. The CDR3 sequence is CASREGAGPNEQFF. CDR3 in DNA: TGTGCCAGCAGAGAGGGAGCGGGACCCAATGAGCAGTTCTTC.

The chain links TRBV11-2 to TRBJ2-1; 8 positions agree with TRBD2. Germline values: CDR1 SGHAT, CDR2 FQNNGV. The CDR3 loop spans 13 amino acids. J was trimmed by 8 bases and V by 3 bases; bases with no gene match: 3. The CDR3: CASSFVLADEQFF. The DNA of the CDR3 is TGTGCCAGCAGCTTCGTACTAGCGGATGAGCAGTTCTTC.

V gene TRBV5-1 combines with J gene TRBJ2-1; D uncertain. CDR3 size: 15 residues. Per the germline V gene, CDR1 is SGHRS and CDR2 is YFSETQ. With 4 bases removed from V and 8 bases from J, the gap between germline ends came to 19 bases. CDR3 loop: CASSPFDSVGDEQFF. DNA for the CDR3: TGCGCCAGCAGCCCGTTCGACTCTGTCGGCGATGAGCAGTTCTTC.